This passage covers 20 T cell receptor beta chains from one sample sequenced in a study of Ad26.COV2.S vaccination and SARS-CoV-2 variants. The treatment denotes: around 19 received Ad26.COV2.S at low or high dose, single or two shots; 5 received placebo; per-sample allocation not given. Each sample was drawn 63 days after the first injection (of vaccine or placebo). Clones were read by immunoSEQ multiplex PCR, and TCRdb kept only the in-frame ones, dropping some. The sample has about 680,000 clones; 80% to 90% are singletons. The specimen was peripheral blood, collected in a trial of Ad26.COV2.S vaccine versus placebo. Source of these receptors: a person between 18 and 59 years old who received the Ad26.COV2.S COVID-19 vaccine or a placebo.

This chain connects TRBV7-3 to TRBJ2-3, with a possible D match to TRBD1 (5 bases). The CDR3 has 15 residues. Germline CDR1 reads SGHTA; CDR2 reads FQGTGA. The V and J ends lost 3 bases and 2 bases respectively, with 12 bases between them. The CDR3 DNA reads as TGTGCCAGCAGCTTGGGGCGCCTGATCACAGATACGCAGTATTTT. It yields the protein CASSLGRLITDTQYF.

In its sample, this clone was seen a few times. CDR3 nucleotides: TGTGCCAGCAGTACGGACAGTGGCAATCAGCCCCAGCATTTT. This codes for CASSTDSGNQPQHF. This rearrangement joins TRBV2 to TRBJ1-5; tentative D call: TRBD1 (6 bases). CDR3 size: 14 residues. CDR1 SNHLY and CDR2 FYNNEI come from the germline V gene. Trimming cost V 5 bases and J 2 bases, with 10 bases left between them. The whole variable domain, remainder taken from reference TRBV2 and TRBJ1-5, is EPEVTQTPSHQVTQMGQEVILRCVPISNHLYFYWYRQILGQKVEFLVSFYNNEISEKSEIFDDQFSVERPDGSNFTLKIRSTKLEDSAMYFCASSTDSGNQPQHFGDGTRLSIL.

V is TRBV27 and J is TRBJ2-5; D possibly corresponds to TRBD2 (5 bases). The germline CDR1 and CDR2 sequences are MNHEY and SMNVEV (reference sequence). The CDR3 sequence is 16 residues long. Trimming took off 0 bases at V and 5 bases at J, with 16 bases between the two ends. The CDR3 bases are TGTGCCAGCAGTTTATCCCCGGCTAGCAGTATGGAGACCCAGTACTTC. Protein product: CASSLSPASSMETQYF.

This chain links TRBV7-9 with TRBJ1-6; tentative D call: TRBD1 (5 bases). Germline V lookup: CDR1 SEHNR, CDR2 FQNEAQ (reference sequence). The CDR3 runs to 15 residues. V lost 5 bases and J 5 bases, leaving 13 bases between the germline ends. CDR3 amino acids: CASSKPSGNNSPLHF. CDR3 coding DNA: TGTGCCAGCAGCAAACCGTCAGGGAATAATTCACCCCTCCACTTT.

V usage is TRBV25-1 and J usage is TRBJ1-6; TRBD1 matches 7 bases. J gave up 6 bases and V 0 bases, and 2 bases lay outside the gene matches. Germline V gives CDR1 MGHDK, CDR2 SYGVNS. The CDR3 is made up of 15 amino acids. This CDR3 reads CASSEYGTVNSPLHF. The CDR3 DNA sequence: TGTGCCAGCAGTGAATATGGGACAGTTAATTCACCCCTCCACTTT.

The rearrangement links TRBV2 to TRBJ2-1, with D unclear. The CDR3 covers 10 residues. The V end was cut by 7 bases, the J end by 8 bases, with 6 bases between. Per the germline V gene, CDR1 is SNHLY and CDR2 is FYNNEI. This CDR3 reads CASIRHEQFF. In DNA, the CDR3 is TGTGCCAGCATTCGCCATGAGCAGTTCTTC.

The rearrangement joins TRBV5-1 to TRBJ2-1, with TRBD2 matching over 8 bases. Trimming at V came to 4 bases and at J to 4 bases, leaving 7 bases not matched to a gene. Germline assignment: CDR1 SGHRS and CDR2 YFSETQ. The CDR3 runs 15 residues. The CDR3, as DNA: TGCGCCAGCAGCGCCAGCGGGAGCACGTACAATGAGCAGTTCTTC. It is translated as CASSASGSTYNEQFF.

The chain uses TRBV5-6 and TRBJ2-5, with D possibly matching TRBD2 (6 bases). V dropped 7 bases and J dropped 3 bases, with 10 bases sitting between them. CDR3 length: 12 residues. Germline assignment: CDR1 SGHDT and CDR2 YYEEEE. The chain's CDR3 is CASSGGEETQYF. The CDR3 DNA is TGTGCCAGCTCCGGGGGTGAAGAGACCCAGTACTTC.

This clone was observed once. The rearrangement uses TRBV29-1 and TRBJ1-3, with D perhaps matching TRBD1 (5 bases). CDR1 is SQVTM and CDR2 is ANQGSEA in the germline V gene. Trimming shortened V by 6 bases and J by 0 bases, and 6 bases separated the two germline ends. The CDR3 loop spans 12 amino acids. DNA for the CDR3: TGCAGCGTACAGGTCTCTGGAAACACCATATATTTT. Translation gives CSVQVSGNTIYF.

This clone was picked up one time. CDR3: CASSAADRGNNEQYF. Written as DNA, the CDR3 is TGTGCCAGTAGCGCCGCGGACAGGGGGAACAACGAGCAGTACTTC. The chain is built from TRBV19 and TRBJ2-7, with 10 bases fitting TRBD1. The junction had 10 bases not matched to a gene; V was cut back by 6 bases and J by 5 bases. This CDR3 contains 15 residues. In germline, CDR1 is LNHDA, CDR2 SQIVND (reference sequence).

The rearrangement links TRBV29-1 to TRBJ1-2; 7 bases are a match to TRBD1. The CDR3 sequence is 15 residues long. The V and J ends lost 4 bases and 1 base, in that order; junction bases with no gene match: 9. Germline V gene data show CDR1 as SQVTM and CDR2 as ANQGSEA. The CDR3 protein is CSVGAGGSINYGYTF. CDR3 bases: TGCAGCGTTGGGGCAGGGGGTTCGATTAACTATGGCTACACCTTC.

The V and J genes are TRBV6-5 and TRBJ2-7; tentative D call: TRBD2 (6 bases). Germline V gene data show CDR1 as MNHEY and CDR2 as SVGAGI. V was cut by 2 bases and J by 4 bases, with 15 bases left in between. This CDR3 contains 15 residues. The CDR3 nucleotides are TGTGCCAGCAGTTACGGGGGAGGTAGCCATTACGAGCAGTACTTC. Protein: CASSYGGGSHYEQYF.

The J gene is TRBJ1-5, the V gene TRBV30; tentatively, D is TRBD1 (6 bases). Germline values: CDR1 GTSNPN, CDR2 SVGIG (reference sequence). The V gene lost 3 bases and the J gene lost 1 base, with 16 bases spanning the gap. The CDR3 length is 16 residues. The CDR3 nucleotides read TGTGCCTGGAGGGGGGACATACGCTCGAGCAATCAGCCCCAGCATTTT. Amino acids: CAWRGDIRSSNQPQHF. Variable domain in full (rest from reference TRBV30 and TRBJ1-5): SQTIHQWPATLVQPVGSPLSLECTVEGTSNPNLYWYRQAAGRGLQLLFYSVGIGQISSEVPQNLSASRPQDRQFILSSKKLLLSDSGFYLCAWRGDIRSSNQPQHFGDGTRLSIL.

Worth noting for this clone: This specimen includes other DNA sequences encoding the same CDR3. The chain is built from TRBV3-1 (or the pseudogene TRBV3-2) and TRBJ1-5, with D possibly TRBD1 on 6 matching bases. The CDR3 spans 14 residues. The V end lost 3 bases, the J end lost 1 base, and 7 bases lay between the germline ends. Per germline, CDR1 LGHDT and CDR2 YNNKEL (reference sequence). In DNA form, the CDR3 reads TGTGCCAGCAGCCAGACAGGAAGCAATCAGCCCCAGCATTTT. As protein: CASSQTGSNQPQHF.

On this clone: Sequence at one end of the junction differs from germline and may be a read error. The chain recombines TRBV3-1 (or the pseudogene TRBV3-2) with TRBJ2-5; D gene unclear. CDR1 is LGHDT, CDR2 YNNKEL, per germline (reference sequence). This CDR3 region has 13 residues. CDR3 region: CASSQDGGTVSNF. The CDR3 coding sequence is TGTGCCAGCAGCCAAGATGGCGGAACGGTCTCGAACTTC.

The sample holds a few counts of this clone. The chain employs TRBV10-3 and TRBJ2-3, with a tentative D call TRBD2 (5 bases). This CDR3 region has 13 residues. Trimming pared 0 bases from V and 8 bases from J, leaving 9 bases between. Germline V gene sequence: CDR1 ENHRY, CDR2 SYGVKD. CDR3 sequence: CAISESVGSTQYF. The CDR3 DNA is TGTGCCATCAGTGAGTCGGTTGGGAGTACGCAGTATTTT.

The V call is TRBV19, the J call TRBJ2-7, with TRBD1 matching 7 bases. Germline V gene data show CDR1 as LNHDA and CDR2 as SQIVND (reference sequence). The CDR3 sequence is 13 residues long. After removal of 6 bases from V and 7 bases from J, the junction contained 9 bases not matched to a gene. In nucleotides, the CDR3 is TGTGCCAGTAGCACCGACAGGGTGGGAGAGCAGTACTTC. Its protein is CASSTDRVGEQYF.

This chain joins TRBV7-9 and TRBJ1-5; D unresolved. CDR3 length: 13 residues. V was trimmed by 3 bases and J by 7 bases, leaving 10 bases between them. Germline values: CDR1 SEHNR, CDR2 FQNEAQ (reference sequence). CDR3 residues: CASSFSAGQPQHF. CDR3 DNA: TGTGCCAGCAGCTTTTCCGCGGGCCAGCCCCAGCATTTT.

V gene TRBV24-1 combines with J gene TRBJ2-2, with TRBD2 as a possible D gene (6 bases). The CDR3 is made up of 15 amino acids. Trimming cost V 6 bases and J 7 bases, with 17 bases left between them. The germline V gene encodes CDR1 KGHDR and CDR2 SFDVKD. The DNA for the CDR3 is TGTGCCACCAGTAAACCGGGGGAGTCGTTCGGGGAGCTGTTTTTT. Encoded protein: CATSKPGESFGELFF.

The genes are TRBV5-1 and TRBJ2-5; 8 bases align to TRBD2. The CDR3 extends over 16 amino acids. From germline, CDR1 is SGHRS and CDR2 YFSETQ. Trimming took 4 bases from V and 5 from J; bases not matched to a gene: 13. Written as DNA, the CDR3 is TGCGCCAGCAGCCCGCGACTGAGCGGGGGAGGGGAGACCCAGTACTTC. Residues: CASSPRLSGGGETQYF.